This entry concerns a single TCR beta chain. CDR1 is SNHLY, CDR2 FYNNEI, per germline. This CDR3 region has 14 residues. Trimming took 11 bases from V and 4 from J; bases not matched to a gene: 12. Preparation of the TCRbeta library used unique molecular identifiers. TCRdb reprocessed the PCR reads via MiXCR and lists one record per CDR3 protein. The repertoire holds about 230,000 distinct CDR3 sequences, with 9.7% as singletons. This sample stems from a study of T-cell reconstitution after alpha-beta-depleted transplantation in children. The clonotype was recovered from a human donor who donated a stem cell graft to a child with SCID. The chain couples TRBV2 to TRBJ2-7; 9 bases match TRBD1. The specimen comprised PBMCs from the stem cell graft donor, sampled from the stem cell graft. CDR3 bases: TGTGCCGGACTAATGGGGGACAGGGATTACGAGCAGTACTTC. Its protein product is CAGLMGDRDYEQYF.